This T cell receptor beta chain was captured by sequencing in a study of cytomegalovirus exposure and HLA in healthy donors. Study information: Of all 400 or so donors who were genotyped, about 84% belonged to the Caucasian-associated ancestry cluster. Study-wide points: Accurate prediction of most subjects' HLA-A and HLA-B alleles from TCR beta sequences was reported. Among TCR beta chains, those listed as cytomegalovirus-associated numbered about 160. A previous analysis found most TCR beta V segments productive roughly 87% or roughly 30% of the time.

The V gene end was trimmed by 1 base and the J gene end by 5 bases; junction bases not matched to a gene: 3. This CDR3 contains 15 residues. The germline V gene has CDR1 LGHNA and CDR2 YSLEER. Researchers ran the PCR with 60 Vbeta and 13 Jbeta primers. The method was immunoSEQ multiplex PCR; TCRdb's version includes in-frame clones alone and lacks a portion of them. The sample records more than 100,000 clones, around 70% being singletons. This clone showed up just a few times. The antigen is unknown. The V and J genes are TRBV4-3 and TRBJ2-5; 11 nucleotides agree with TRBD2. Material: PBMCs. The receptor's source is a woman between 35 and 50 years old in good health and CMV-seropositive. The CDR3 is CASSQVASGGETQYF. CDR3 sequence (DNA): TGCGCCAGCAGCCAAGTTGCTAGCGGGGGGGAGACCCAGTACTTC.